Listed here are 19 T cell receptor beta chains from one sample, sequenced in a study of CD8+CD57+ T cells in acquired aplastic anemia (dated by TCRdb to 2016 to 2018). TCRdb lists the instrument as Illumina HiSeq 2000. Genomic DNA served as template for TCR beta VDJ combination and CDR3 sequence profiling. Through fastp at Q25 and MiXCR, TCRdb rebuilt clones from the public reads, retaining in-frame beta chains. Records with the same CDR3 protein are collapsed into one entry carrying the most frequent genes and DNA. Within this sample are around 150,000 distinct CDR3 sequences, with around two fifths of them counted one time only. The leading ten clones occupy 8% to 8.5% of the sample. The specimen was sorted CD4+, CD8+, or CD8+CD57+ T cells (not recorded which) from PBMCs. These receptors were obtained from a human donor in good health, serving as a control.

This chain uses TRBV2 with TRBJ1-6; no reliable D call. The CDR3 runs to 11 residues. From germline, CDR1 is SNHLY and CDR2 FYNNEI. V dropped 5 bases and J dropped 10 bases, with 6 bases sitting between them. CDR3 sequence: CASSFGSPLHF. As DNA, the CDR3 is TGTGCCAGCAGTTTCGGCTCACCCCTCCACTTT.

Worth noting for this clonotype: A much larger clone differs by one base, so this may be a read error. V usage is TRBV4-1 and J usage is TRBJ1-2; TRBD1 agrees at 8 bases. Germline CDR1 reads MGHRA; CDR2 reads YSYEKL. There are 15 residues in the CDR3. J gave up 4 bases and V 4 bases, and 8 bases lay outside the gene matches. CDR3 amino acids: CASSRDPGGFYGYTF. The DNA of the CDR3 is TGCGCCAGCAGCCGAGACCCAGGGGGCTTCTATGGCTACACCTTC.

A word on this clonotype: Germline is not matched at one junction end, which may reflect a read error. The CDR3 sequence: CASSLMRSSYNPPLHF. CDR3 nucleotides: TGTGCCAGCAGTTTAATGAGGAGCTCCTATAATCCACCCCTCCACTTT. The chain carries TRBV27 and TRBJ1-6; D is unresolved. In germline, CDR1 is MNHEY, CDR2 SMNVEV (reference sequence). The CDR3 sequence is 16 residues long.

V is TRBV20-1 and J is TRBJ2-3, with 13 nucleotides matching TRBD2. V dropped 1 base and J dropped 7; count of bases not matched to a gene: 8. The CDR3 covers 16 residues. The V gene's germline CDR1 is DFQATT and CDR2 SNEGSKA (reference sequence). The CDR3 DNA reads TGCAGTGCTAGAGCCGTACTAGCGGGGGGGAAGAATACGCAGTATTTT. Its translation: CSARAVLAGGKNTQYF.

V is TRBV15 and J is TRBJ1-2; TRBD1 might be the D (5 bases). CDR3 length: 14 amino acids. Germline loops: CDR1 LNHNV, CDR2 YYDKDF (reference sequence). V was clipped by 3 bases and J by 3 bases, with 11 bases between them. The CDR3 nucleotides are TGTGCCACCAGCAGCCGAACAGGAGACTATGGCTACACCTTC. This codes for CATSSRTGDYGYTF.

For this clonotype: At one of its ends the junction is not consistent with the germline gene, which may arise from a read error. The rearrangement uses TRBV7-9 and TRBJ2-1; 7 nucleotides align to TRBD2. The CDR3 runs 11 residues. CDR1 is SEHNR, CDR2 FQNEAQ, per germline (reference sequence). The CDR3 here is CASSQGLVALF. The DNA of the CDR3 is TGTGCCAGCAGCCAAGGACTAGTGGCGCTCTTC.

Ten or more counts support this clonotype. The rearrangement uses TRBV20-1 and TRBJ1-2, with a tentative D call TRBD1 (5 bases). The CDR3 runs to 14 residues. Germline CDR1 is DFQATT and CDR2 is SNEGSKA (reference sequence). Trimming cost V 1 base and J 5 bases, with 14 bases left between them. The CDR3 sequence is CSARGLRASYGYTF. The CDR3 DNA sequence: TGCAGTGCTAGAGGGCTCAGGGCTAGTTATGGCTACACCTTC.

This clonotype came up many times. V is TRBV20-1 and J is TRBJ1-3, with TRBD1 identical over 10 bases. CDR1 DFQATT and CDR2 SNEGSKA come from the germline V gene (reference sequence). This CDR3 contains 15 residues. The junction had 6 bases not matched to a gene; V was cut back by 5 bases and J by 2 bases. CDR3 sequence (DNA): TGCAGTGCTGGTCGACAGGGGGCCGCTGGAAACACCATATATTTT. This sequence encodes CSAGRQGAAGNTIYF.

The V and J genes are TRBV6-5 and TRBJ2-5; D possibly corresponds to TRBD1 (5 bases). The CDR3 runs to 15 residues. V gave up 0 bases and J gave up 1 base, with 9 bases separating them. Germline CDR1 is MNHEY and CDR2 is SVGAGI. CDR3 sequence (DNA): TGTGCCAGCAGTTACTCGATGGGGCGCCAAGAGACCCAGTACTTC. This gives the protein CASSYSMGRQETQYF.

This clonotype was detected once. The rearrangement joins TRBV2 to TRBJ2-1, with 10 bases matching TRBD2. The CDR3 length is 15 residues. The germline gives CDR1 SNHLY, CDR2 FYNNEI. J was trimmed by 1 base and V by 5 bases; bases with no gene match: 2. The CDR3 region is CASSRSGGSYNEQFF. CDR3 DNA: TGTGCCAGCAGTCGTAGCGGGGGGTCCTACAATGAGCAGTTCTTC.

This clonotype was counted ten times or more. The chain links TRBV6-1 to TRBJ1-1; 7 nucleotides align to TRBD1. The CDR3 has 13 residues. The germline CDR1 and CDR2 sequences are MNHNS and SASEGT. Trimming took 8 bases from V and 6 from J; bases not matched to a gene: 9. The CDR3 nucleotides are TGTGCCAGCGGGAGTTCCGGGACAGCTGAAGCTTTCTTT. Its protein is CASGSSGTAEAFF.

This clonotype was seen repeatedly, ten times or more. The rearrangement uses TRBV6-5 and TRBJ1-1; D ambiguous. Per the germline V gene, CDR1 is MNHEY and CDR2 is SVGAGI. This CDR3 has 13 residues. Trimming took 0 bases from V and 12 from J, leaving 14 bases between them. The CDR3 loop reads CASSYSRGSGTFF. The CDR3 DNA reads TGTGCCAGCAGTTACTCCCGTGGGAGTGGGACTTTCTTT.

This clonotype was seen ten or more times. This CDR3 reads CASSLGQTAGYTF. CDR3 bases: TGCGCCAGCAGCTTGGGACAGACAGCAGGCTACACCTTC. The chain is built from TRBV5-1 and TRBJ1-2; TRBD1 is a possible D gene (5 bases). Deletions cut 0 bases from V and 8 bases from J, with 11 bases between. CDR1 is SGHRS and CDR2 is YFSETQ in the germline V gene. There are 13 residues in the CDR3.

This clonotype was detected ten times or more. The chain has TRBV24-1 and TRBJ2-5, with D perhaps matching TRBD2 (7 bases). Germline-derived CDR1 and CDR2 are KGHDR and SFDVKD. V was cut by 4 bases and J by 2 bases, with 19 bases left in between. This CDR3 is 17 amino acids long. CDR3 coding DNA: TGTGCCACCAGTGACAGCAGGGGTGTGGGGGGGCAAGAGACCCAGTACTTC. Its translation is CATSDSRGVGGQETQYF.

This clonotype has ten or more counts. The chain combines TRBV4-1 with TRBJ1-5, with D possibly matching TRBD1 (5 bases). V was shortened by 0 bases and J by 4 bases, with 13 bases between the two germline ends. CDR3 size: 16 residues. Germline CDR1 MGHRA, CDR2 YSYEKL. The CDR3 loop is CASSQDGAGWNQPQHF. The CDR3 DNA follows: TGCGCCAGCAGCCAAGATGGGGCAGGGTGGAATCAGCCCCAGCATTTT.

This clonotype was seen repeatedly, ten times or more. The CDR3 sequence is CASTPGGTGQPQHF. Written as DNA, the CDR3 is TGTGCCAGCACCCCAGGGGGCACAGGGCAGCCCCAGCATTTT. The chain is built from TRBV28 and TRBJ1-5; 8 bases line up with TRBD1. The CDR3 extends over 14 amino acids. Losses at the gene ends were 7 bases for V and 7 bases for J; bases not matched to a gene: 9. The germline V gene has CDR1 MDHEN and CDR2 SYDVKM.

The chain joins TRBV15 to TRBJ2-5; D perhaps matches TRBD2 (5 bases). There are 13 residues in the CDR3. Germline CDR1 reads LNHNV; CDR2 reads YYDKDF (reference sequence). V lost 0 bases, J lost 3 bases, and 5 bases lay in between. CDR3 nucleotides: TGTGCCACCAGCAGAGAGAGGGAAGAGACCCAGTACTTC. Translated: CATSREREETQYF.

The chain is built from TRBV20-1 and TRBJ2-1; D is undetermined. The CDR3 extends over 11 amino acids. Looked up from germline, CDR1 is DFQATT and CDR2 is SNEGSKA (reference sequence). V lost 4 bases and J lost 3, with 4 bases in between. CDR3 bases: TGCAGTGCTACCCTCTACAATGAGCAGTTCTTC. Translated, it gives CSATLYNEQFF.

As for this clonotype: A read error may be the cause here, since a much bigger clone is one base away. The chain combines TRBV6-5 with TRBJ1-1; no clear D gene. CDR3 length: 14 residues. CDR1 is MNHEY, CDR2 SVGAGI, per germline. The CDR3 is CASSYSYGNTEALF. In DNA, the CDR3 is TGTGCCAGCAGTTACTCGTATGGGAACACTGAAGCTCTCTTT.